These T cell receptor beta chains were read from a single sample in a study of shared clonotypes between healthy human individuals. TCRdb's table, derived via immunoSEQ multiplex PCR, lists solely in-frame clones and lacks some. This table has approximately 2,000,000 clones, just over 90% appearing once. The material sequenced was naive CD8+ T cells from PBMCs. These receptors all stem from a man aged 18 to 35 in good health. Some clones in this sample may be carry-over from other donors' samples. The CDR3 runs from the conserved cysteine through the conserved F or W. The D gene is left open where the match is weak. Where a row states a size, it is once, few, many or the class of an expanded clone; other rows omit it.

CDR3 length	D gene	clone size	V gene	J gene	CDR3 protein	CDR3 DNA
17	-	-	TRBV7-9	TRBJ2-2	CASSTLLDGANTGELFF	TGTGCCAGCAGCACCCTCTTGGACGGGGCCAACACCGGGGAGCTGTTTTTT
14	-	once	TRBV4-1	TRBJ1-1	CVSSPRHQNTEAFF	TGCGTCAGCAGCCCCCGACACCAGAACACTGAAGCTTTCTTT
15	-	-	TRBV7-6	TRBJ2-7	CASSLAGVGSYEQYF	TGTGCCAGCAGCTTGGCAGGAGTAGGCTCCTACGAGCAGTACTTC
12	-	-	TRBV7-9	TRBJ2-7	CASSSPADEQYF	TGTGCCAGCAGCTCCCCGGCCGACGAGCAGTACTTC
13	-	-	TRBV29-1	TRBJ2-1	CSGRGQPYNEQFF	TGCAGCGGGCGGGGACAACCTTACAATGAGCAGTTCTTC
14	TRBD2	-	TRBV18	TRBJ2-1	CASSLAASYNEQFF	TGTGCCAGCTCCCTAGCGGCATCCTACAATGAGCAGTTCTTC
14	TRBD1	-	TRBV2	TRBJ2-7	CAVRGTGQIYEQYF	TGTGCCGTGAGGGGAACGGGACAGATTTACGAGCAGTACTTC
16	TRBD1	-	TRBV27	TRBJ2-7	CASSSPDRGRYYEQYF	TGTGCCAGCAGTTCCCCGGACAGGGGGAGGTACTACGAGCAGTACTTC
13	-	-	TRBV19	TRBJ2-7	CASSQGSSYEQYF	TGTGCCAGTAGCCAGGGGAGCTCCTACGAGCAGTACTTC
13	-	-	TRBV10-1	TRBJ2-5	CASSDGTQETQYF	TGCGCCAGCAGTGACGGGACGCAAGAGACCCAGTACTTC
16	TRBD2	-	TRBV14	TRBJ2-4	CASSPGGGLVENIQYF	TGTGCCAGCAGCCCCGGGGGAGGGCTAGTGGAAAACATTCAGTACTTC
14	TRBD2	-	TRBV27	TRBJ2-2	CASRGTIRTGELFF	TGTGCCAGCAGGGGGACTATCCGCACCGGGGAGCTGTTTTTT
14	-	-	TRBV4-1	TRBJ1-4	CASSQGVSVEKLFF	TGCGCCAGCAGCCAAGGCGTGTCAGTCGAAAAACTGTTTTTT
14	TRBD1	-	TRBV2	TRBJ1-1	CASSGTGGYTEAFF	TGTGCCAGCAGCGGGACAGGGGGCTACACTGAAGCTTTCTTT
14	-	-	TRBV9	TRBJ2-2	CASSSYSNTGELFF	TGTGCCAGCAGCTCCTACAGCAACACCGGGGAGCTGTTTTTT
15	-	-	TRBV5-4	TRBJ1-4	CASSLGQSTNEKLFF	TGTGCCAGCAGCCTGGGGCAGTCAACTAATGAAAAACTGTTTTTT
15	-	-	TRBV7-7	TRBJ2-7	CASSPVGGSPYEQYF	TGTGCCAGCAGCCCGGTTGGGGGTAGTCCGTACGAGCAGTACTTC
14	TRBD1	-	TRBV27	TRBJ2-7	CASNLRQGSYEQYF	TGTGCCAGCAACCTGAGACAGGGATCCTACGAGCAGTACTTC
17	-	-	TRBV4-1	TRBJ2-3	CASSQAQGYSSTDTQYF	TGCGCCAGCAGCCAGGCTCAGGGGTACTCTAGCACAGATACGCAGTATTTT
14	-	-	TRBV27	TRBJ1-2	CASSPLNRVYGYTF	TGTGCCAGCAGCCCCTTGAACAGGGTTTATGGCTACACCTTC
16	TRBD2	-	TRBV9	TRBJ2-1	CASSGIAGPSYNEQFF	TGTGCCAGCAGCGGAATAGCGGGGCCCTCCTACAATGAGCAGTTCTTC
12	-	-	TRBV27	TRBJ2-3	CASSQFTDTQYF	TGTGCCAGCAGTCAGTTCACAGATACGCAGTATTTT
13	-	-	TRBV28	TRBJ1-1	CASSLSPGGVAFF	TGTGCCAGCAGTTTATCCCCGGGGGGGGTGGCTTTCTTT
13	TRBD1	-	TRBV29-1	TRBJ1-6	CSAWDRDDSPLHF	TGCAGCGCCTGGGACAGGGATGATTCACCCCTCCACTTT
15	TRBD1	-	TRBV5-1	TRBJ2-7	CASSLGTGAAYEQYF	TGCGCCAGCAGCTTGGGGACAGGGGCCGCCTACGAGCAGTACTTC
19	-	once	TRBV4-3	TRBJ2-2	CASSLSVDFPRGNTGELFF	TGCGCCAGCAGCCTTTCTGTGGACTTCCCGCGAGGGAACACCGGGGAGCTGTTTTTT
14	-	-	TRBV7-9	TRBJ2-2	CASTSAPNTGELFF	TGTGCCAGCACGAGCGCGCCGAACACCGGGGAGCTGTTTTTT
16	TRBD1	-	TRBV28	TRBJ1-1	CASSQAGQGLDTEAFF	TGTGCCAGCAGCCAAGCCGGACAGGGTTTGGACACTGAAGCTTTCTTT
12	-	-	TRBV28	TRBJ2-7	CASSLWGDEQYF	TGTGCCAGCAGTTTATGGGGTGACGAGCAGTACTTC
13	-	-	TRBV5-6	TRBJ2-1	CASSSGLNDEQFF	TGTGCCAGCAGCTCCGGACTAAATGATGAGCAGTTCTTC
16	-	-	TRBV28	TRBJ1-4	CASSQTSSSAEEKLFF	TGTGCCAGCAGTCAGACGTCCTCTAGCGCTGAGGAAAAACTGTTTTTT
18	TRBD1	-	TRBV4-1	TRBJ2-7	CASSQDRILRGTRYEQYF	TGCGCCAGCAGCCAAGACAGGATCCTCAGGGGGACGCGCTACGAGCAGTACTTC
15	TRBD2	-	TRBV27	TRBJ2-1	CASSALAGGYNEQFF	TGTGCCAGCAGTGCCCTAGCGGGGGGTTACAATGAGCAGTTCTTC
14	-	-	TRBV5-8	TRBJ2-3	CASSPGGITDTQYF	TGTGCCAGCAGCCCCGGAGGGATCACAGATACGCAGTATTTT
14	-	-	TRBV7-2	TRBJ1-2	CASSLSGQVYGYTF	TGTGCCAGCAGCTTGTCTGGACAAGTATATGGCTACACCTTC
13	-	-	TRBV15	TRBJ2-1	CATSNPRVGEQFF	TGTGCCACCAGCAACCCTCGGGTTGGAGAGCAGTTCTTC
15	-	-	TRBV2	TRBJ2-7	CASTDGMGRDYEQYF	TGTGCCAGCACCGACGGCATGGGCAGGGACTACGAGCAGTACTTC
17	-	-	TRBV5-1	TRBJ2-7	CASSLGPVEGIFYEQYF	TGCGCCAGCAGCTTGGGGCCGGTTGAGGGCATTTTCTACGAGCAGTACTTC
17	TRBD2	-	TRBV10-3	TRBJ2-7	CAISESRTSGRHYEQYF	TGTGCCATCAGTGAGTCGAGGACTAGCGGGAGACACTACGAGCAGTACTTC
17	TRBD2	-	TRBV28	TRBJ2-1	CASSMELGREGPDEQFF	TGTGCCAGCAGTATGGAACTCGGGCGGGAGGGCCCCGATGAGCAGTTCTTC
13	-	-	TRBV7-8	TRBJ2-7	CASSLAGGASRYF	TGTGCCAGCAGCTTAGCGGGGGGGGCATCCCGGTACTTC
12	-	-	TRBV29-1	TRBJ2-2	CSATEDTGELFF	TGCAGCGCGACGGAAGACACCGGGGAGCTGTTTTTT
14	TRBD1	-	TRBV28	TRBJ1-3	CASSPTGNGNTIYF	TGTGCCAGCAGCCCGACAGGGAATGGAAACACCATATATTTT